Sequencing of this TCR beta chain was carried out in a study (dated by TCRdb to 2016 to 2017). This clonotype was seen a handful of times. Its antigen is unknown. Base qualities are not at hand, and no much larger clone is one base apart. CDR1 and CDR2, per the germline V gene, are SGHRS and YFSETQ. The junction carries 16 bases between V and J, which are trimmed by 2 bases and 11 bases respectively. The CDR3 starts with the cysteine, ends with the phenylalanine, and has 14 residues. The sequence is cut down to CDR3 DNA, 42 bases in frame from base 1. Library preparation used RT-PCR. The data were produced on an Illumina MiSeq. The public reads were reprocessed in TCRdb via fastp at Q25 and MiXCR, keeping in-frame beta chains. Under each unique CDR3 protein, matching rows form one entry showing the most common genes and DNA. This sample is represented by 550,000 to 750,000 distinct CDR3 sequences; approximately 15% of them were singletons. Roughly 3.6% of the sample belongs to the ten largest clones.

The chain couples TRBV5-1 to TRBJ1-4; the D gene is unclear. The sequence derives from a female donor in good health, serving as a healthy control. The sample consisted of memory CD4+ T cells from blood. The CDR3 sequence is CASSLDTSGRKLFF. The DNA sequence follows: TGCGCCAGCAGCTTAGACACTTCCGGGCGGAAACTGTTTTTT.